This entry lists 8 T cell receptor beta chains sequenced from one sample in a study of OX40 agonist ivuxolimab in advanced cancers. Generated by immunoSEQ multiplex PCR, the TCRdb table keeps only in-frame clones and is missing some. This sample has 75,000 to 95,000 clones, with approximately 86% found just once. The sample was CD4+ or CD8+ T cells sorted from blood, taken in a trial of the OX40 agonist ivuxolimab. These receptors all come from an adult with an advanced solid tumor such as melanoma, head and neck, liver or kidney cancer.

The J gene is TRBJ2-1, the V gene TRBV10-3, with D unresolved. Trimming left V 8 bases short and J 1 base short, with 3 bases between. This CDR3 contains 11 residues. Germline values: CDR1 ENHRY, CDR2 SYGVKD. CDR3 loop: CAIGSYNEQFF. DNA of the CDR3: TGTGCCATCGGTTCCTACAATGAGCAGTTCTTC.

This rearrangement joins TRBV28 to TRBJ1-3, with TRBD1 identical over 8 bases. This CDR3 contains 15 residues. The V gene's germline CDR1 is MDHEN and CDR2 SYDVKM. After removal of 4 bases from V and 4 bases from J, the junction contained 6 bases not matched to a gene. In DNA, the CDR3 is TGTGCCAGCAGTTCTCTCGACAGGGGAGGAAACACCATATATTTT. It is translated as CASSSLDRGGNTIYF.

V is TRBV7-4 and J is TRBJ2-7, with D perhaps TRBD1 (6 bases). The germline gives CDR1 SGHVT, CDR2 SQSDAQ. The length of the CDR3 is 11 residues. The CDR3 loop reads CQGLLSYEQYF. As DNA, the CDR3 is TGTCAGGGGTTGTTGTCCTACGAGCAGTACTTC.

This sequence joins TRBV9 and TRBJ2-6; 8 bases are shared with TRBD1. The CDR3 length is 16 residues. Trimming removed 4 bases from V and 0 bases from J; junction bases left unmatched: 3. Germline CDR1 SGDLS, CDR2 YYNGEE. CDR3 nucleotides: TGTGCCAGCAGCCGGGACAGGAGCTCTGGGGCCAACGTCCTGACTTTC. Its translation is CASSRDRSSGANVLTF.

The chain employs TRBV11-2 and TRBJ2-7; D unclear. Trimming removed 5 bases from V and 0 bases from J, with 8 bases in between. The CDR3 extends over 13 amino acids. The germline V gene has CDR1 SGHAT and CDR2 FQNNGV. The CDR3 coding sequence is TGTGCCAGCAGCGGGCCGAGCTCCTACGAGCAGTACGTC. Its protein is CASSGPSSYEQYV.

The chain uses TRBV2 and TRBJ1-2; no reliable D call. Germline V gene data show CDR1 as SNHLY and CDR2 as FYNNEI. Trimming took 5 bases from V and 4 from J, leaving 17 bases between them. The length of the CDR3 is 15 residues. CDR3 region: CASSPPRRSPYGYTF. Here the CDR3 DNA reads TGTGCCAGCAGTCCCCCCCGGAGATCACCCTATGGCTACACCTTC.

V and J are TRBV6-1 and TRBJ2-7, with 12 bases lining up with TRBD2. Germline V gives CDR1 MNHNS, CDR2 SASEGT. V was clipped by 4 bases and J by 5 bases; unmatched bases: 9. CDR3 length: 16 residues. The CDR3 nucleotides are TGTGCCAGCAGTGCCCGCCTAGCGGGGGGGGTTCACGAGCAGTACGTC. Its translation: CASSARLAGGVHEQYV.

The CDR3 sequence: CSGGPRDTQYF. CDR3 sequence (DNA): TGCAGCGGTGGACCAAGGGATACGCAGTATTTT. The V gene is TRBV29-1, the J gene TRBJ2-3; D not resolved. Trimming removed 7 bases at V and 6 bases at J, with 11 bases between. This CDR3 contains 11 residues. Germline assignment: CDR1 SQVTM and CDR2 ANQGSEA.